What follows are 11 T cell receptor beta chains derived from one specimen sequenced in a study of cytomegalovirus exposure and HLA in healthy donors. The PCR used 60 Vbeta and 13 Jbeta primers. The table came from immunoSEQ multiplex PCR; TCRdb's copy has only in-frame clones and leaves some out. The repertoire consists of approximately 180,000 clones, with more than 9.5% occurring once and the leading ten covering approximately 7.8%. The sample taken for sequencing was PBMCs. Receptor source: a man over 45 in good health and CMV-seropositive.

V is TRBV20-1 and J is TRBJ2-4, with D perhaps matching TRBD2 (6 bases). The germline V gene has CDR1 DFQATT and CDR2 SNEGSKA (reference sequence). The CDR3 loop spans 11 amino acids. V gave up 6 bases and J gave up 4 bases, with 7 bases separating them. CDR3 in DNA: TGCAGTGCGGGGACTAAAAACATTCAGTACTTC. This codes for CSAGTKNIQYF.

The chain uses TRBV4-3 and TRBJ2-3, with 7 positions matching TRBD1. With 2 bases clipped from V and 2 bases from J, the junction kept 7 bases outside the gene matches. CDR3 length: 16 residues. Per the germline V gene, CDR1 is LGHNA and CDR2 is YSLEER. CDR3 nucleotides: TGCGCCAGCAGCCAACGAACGGGACAGCCCACAGATACGCAGTATTTT. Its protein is CASSQRTGQPTDTQYF.

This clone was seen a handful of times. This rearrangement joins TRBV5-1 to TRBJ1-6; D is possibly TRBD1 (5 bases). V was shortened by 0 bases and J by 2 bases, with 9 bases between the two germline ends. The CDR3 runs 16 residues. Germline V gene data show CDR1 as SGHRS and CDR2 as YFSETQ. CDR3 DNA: TGCGCCAGCAGCTTGGGTGGGACTACCTATAATTCACCCCTCCACTTT. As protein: CASSLGGTTYNSPLHF.

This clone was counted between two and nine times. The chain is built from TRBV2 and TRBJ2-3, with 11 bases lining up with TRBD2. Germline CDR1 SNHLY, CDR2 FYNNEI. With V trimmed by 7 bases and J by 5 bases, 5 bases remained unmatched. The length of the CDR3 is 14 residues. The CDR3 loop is CASNSGGAVDTQYF. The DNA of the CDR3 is TGTGCCAGCAATAGCGGGGGGGCAGTAGATACGCAGTATTTT.

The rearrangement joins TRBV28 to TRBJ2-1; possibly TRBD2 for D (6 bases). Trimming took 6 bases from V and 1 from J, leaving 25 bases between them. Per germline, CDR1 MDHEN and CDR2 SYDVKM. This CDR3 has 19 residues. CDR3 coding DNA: TGTGCCAGCAGGGGGGGTCATGGGGATTTGAACTGGTCCTACAATGAGCAGTTCTTC. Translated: CASRGGHGDLNWSYNEQFF.

Here the CDR3 reads CASSLTDNQPQHF. CDR3 DNA sequence: TGTGCCAGCAGCCTAACAGATAATCAGCCCCAGCATTTT. The chain couples TRBV11-2 to TRBJ1-5; D uncertain. The germline V and J ends were trimmed by 5 bases and 4 bases, with 9 bases remaining between them. Germline V gene sequence: CDR1 SGHAT, CDR2 FQNNGV. The CDR3 is 13 residues long.

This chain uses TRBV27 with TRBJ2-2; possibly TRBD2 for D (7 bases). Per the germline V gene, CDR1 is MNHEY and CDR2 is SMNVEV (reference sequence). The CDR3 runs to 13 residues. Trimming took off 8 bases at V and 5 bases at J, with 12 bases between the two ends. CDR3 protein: CASRGAGTGELFF. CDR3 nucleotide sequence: TGTGCCAGCCGGGGGGCCGGAACCGGGGAGCTGTTTTTT.

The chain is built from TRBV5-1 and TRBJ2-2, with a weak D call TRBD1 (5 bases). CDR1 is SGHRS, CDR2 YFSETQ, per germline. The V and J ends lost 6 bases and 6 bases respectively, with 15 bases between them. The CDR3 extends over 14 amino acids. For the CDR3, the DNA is TGCGCCAGCAAGCAGAGTTTAGGGGCCGGGGAGCTGTTTTTT. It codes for CASKQSLGAGELFF.

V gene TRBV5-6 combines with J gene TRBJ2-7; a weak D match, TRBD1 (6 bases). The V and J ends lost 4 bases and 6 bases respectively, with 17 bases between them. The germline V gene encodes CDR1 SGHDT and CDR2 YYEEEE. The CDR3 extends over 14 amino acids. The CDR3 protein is CASSTDRNGGEQYF. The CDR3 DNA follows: TGTGCCAGCAGCACGGACAGAAACGGAGGCGAGCAGTACTTC.

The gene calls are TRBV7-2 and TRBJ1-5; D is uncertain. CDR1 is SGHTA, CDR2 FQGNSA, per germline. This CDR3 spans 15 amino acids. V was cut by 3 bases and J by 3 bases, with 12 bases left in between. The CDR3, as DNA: TGTGCCAGCAGCTTTAGGGCCGGGAACAATCAGCCCCAGCATTTT. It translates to CASSFRAGNNQPQHF.

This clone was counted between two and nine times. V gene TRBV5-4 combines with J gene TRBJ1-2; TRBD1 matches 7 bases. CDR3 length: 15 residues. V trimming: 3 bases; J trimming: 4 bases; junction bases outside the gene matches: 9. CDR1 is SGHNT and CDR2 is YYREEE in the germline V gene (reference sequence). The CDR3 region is CASSSQGTDIYGYTF. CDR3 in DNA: TGTGCCAGCAGCTCCCAAGGGACAGACATCTATGGCTACACCTTC.